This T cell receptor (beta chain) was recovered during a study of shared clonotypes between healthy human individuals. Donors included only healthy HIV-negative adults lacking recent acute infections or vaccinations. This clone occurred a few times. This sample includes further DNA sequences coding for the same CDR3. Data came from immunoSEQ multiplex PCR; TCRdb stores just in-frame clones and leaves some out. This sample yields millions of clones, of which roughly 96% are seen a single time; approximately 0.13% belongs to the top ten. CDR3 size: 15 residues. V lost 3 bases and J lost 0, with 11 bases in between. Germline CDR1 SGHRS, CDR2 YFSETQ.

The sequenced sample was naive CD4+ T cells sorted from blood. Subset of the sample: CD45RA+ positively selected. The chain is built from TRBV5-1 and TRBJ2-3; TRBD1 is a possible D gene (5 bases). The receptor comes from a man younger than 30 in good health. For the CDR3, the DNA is TGCGCCAGCAGCTCCCTAGGGGTGAGCACAGATACGCAGTATTTT. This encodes CASSSLGVSTDTQYF. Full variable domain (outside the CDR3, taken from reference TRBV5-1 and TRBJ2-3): KAGVTQTPRYLIKTRGQQVTLSCSPISGHRSVSWYQQTPGQGLQFLFEYFSETQRNKGNFPGRFSGRQFSNSRSEMNVSTLELGDSALYLCASSSLGVSTDTQYFGPGTRLTVL.